This entry describes one T cell receptor beta chain. This receptor's antigen is unknown. No much larger clone is present one base from it, and per-base qualities are unavailable. Donors were healthy HIV-negative adults with no recently reported acute infections or vaccinations. Every donor was a Caucasian adult residing in Nashville, Tennessee, USA. Magnetic negative selection was used to enrich CD4+ T cells, after which naive cells were positively selected on CD45RA and the negative fraction became the memory subset. After blood collection by leukapheresis, PBMCs were isolated using Ficoll-Histopaque density gradient centrifugation and then cryopreserved in the vapor phase of liquid nitrogen. Purity and quantity of every magnetically sorted T cell population were checked by analytical flow cytometry. Genomic DNA was isolated from every sorted fraction and measured by UV absorbance on a Nanodrop 2000c.

There are 13 amino acids in the CDR3, from cysteine to phenylalanine inclusive. Just CDR3 DNA is preserved here, 39 bases in frame from base 1. Deletion took 0 bases off V and 5 bases off J, with a span of 7 bases between the germline ends. CDR1 and CDR2, per the germline V gene, are SNHLY and FYNNEI. The data are from a study of shared clonotypes between healthy human individuals (dated by TCRdb to about 2020). General notes on the study: The cohort included three men and two women between 18 and 49 years of age. To increase sequencing depth and limit assay-specific biases, different laboratories used diverse techniques to prepare libraries and sequence TCR repertoires. To estimate repertoire size and how much clonotype sharing occurs between individuals, the study deeply sequenced the blood TCR repertoires of several healthy adults. For each donor, three plates each were used for CD4 naive and CD4 memory, two plates were used for CD8 naive, and one plate was used for CD8 memory. Each donor's leukapheresis produced roughly between roughly 0.85 and 10 billion PBMCs. Here is what the overall study found, with its caveats: Across a few donors, approximately 4.6% of naive CD4, around 3.3% of naive CD8, under 2.5% of memory CD4, and 0.4% to 0.45% of memory CD8 clonotypes were shared. Even with the large sequencing depth, rarefaction of the sorted-subset datasets indicated that sequencing was incomplete. Compared with non-shared clonotypes, the clonotypes found in all four sorted-subset donors had higher generation probabilities. Larger estimated clonotype richness was generally found for naive subsets than for memory subsets. Only blood was sampled, and tissue TCR repertoires likely differ from those in blood. Based on pairwise subsampling, the degree of clonotype sharing among donors was expected to be affected by sequencing depth. The genetic and exposure-history diversity represented was limited by the small number of donors.

TCR CDR3 regions were amplified from genomic DNA by multiplex PCR using the deep immunoSEQ assay. Extracted genomic DNA from each cell subset was distributed evenly across all wells of several immunoSEQ 96-well plates, and each plate was treated as a replicate. For sorted subsets, about 210 ng of genomic DNA, equivalent to around 31,000 T cell genomes, went into each replicate PCR. The purified libraries were quantified using a Qubit 3.0 fluorometer, sized with a Bioanalyzer 2100, and then quantified again using the KAPA Library Quantification kit. A separate single-read 150-cycle Illumina NextSeq 550 flow cell was used to sequence each immunoSEQ 96-well plate. Turning to the authors' computational methods: Because the immunoSEQ output held only junctional sequences and lacked quality scores, the filtering could not match the filtering applied to full-length reads. To assign V/J genes and CDR3, sequences were annotated against IMGT germline references using PyIR, a Python wrapper for IgBLAST v1.9. Reads were removed for weak V/J assignments (E-value above 1e-6), missing CDR3, stop codons, out-of-frame junctions, or ambiguous translated residues. V3J clonotypes were defined as sequences sharing an identical inferred V gene, J gene, and CDR3 amino acid sequence. Percentage overlap between repertoires was computed as shared unique clonotypes divided by the size of the smaller repertoire. Repertoire richness was assessed with RTK rarefaction, the Chao1 estimator, and Recon v2.1 estimates of unobserved clonotypes. For all TCRbeta clonotypes obtained by the gDNA method from a few donors, generation probabilities were computed with OLGA. In its TCRdb copy, this immuneACCESS table keeps in-frame sequences only and misses some clones. Where compared with another copy, unresolved V genes explain less than half of these, and the others have no known cause. D and trimming were read from the DNA, whereas the V and J calls and clone size are those reported in that table. Present in this sample are millions of clones, approximately 95% of which were seen just once. 0.1% to 0.15% of the sample rests with the top ten.

The clonotype originates from a man aged 18 to 30 in good health. The specimen sequenced was naive CD4+ T cells sorted from blood. The cell subset or site label on this specimen signifies: CD45RA+ positively selected. The chain was built from TRBV2 and TRBJ1-1; no D gene can be assigned with confidence. The CDR3 protein sequence reads: CASSEARETEAFF. The base sequence is TGTGCCAGCAGTGAAGCTCGGGAGACTGAAGCTTTCTTT.